This is a list of T cell receptor beta chains from one sample in a study of T cell responses to AZD1222 COVID-19 vaccine. Sequencing was performed with immunoSEQ multiplex PCR; in TCRdb, only in-frame clones are kept and a portion is missing. Of about 76,000 clones listed, 70% to 90% are singletons. Sample: peripheral blood, taken on day 0 of AZD1222 vaccination. The source of these receptors is an adult in good health. The CDR3 runs from the conserved cysteine through the conserved F or W. D genes are given only for firm matches. Clone size, where shown, is once, few, many, or a class for clones that have expanded.

TRBV6-5	TRBJ1-1	.	.	CASSLTGNTEAFF	TGTGCCAGCAGCTTGACAGGGAACACTGAAGCTTTCTTT
TRBV12-5	TRBJ2-3	.	.	CASEKSTDTQYF	TGTGCTAGTGAGAAATCCACAGATACGCAGTATTTT
TRBV19	TRBJ2-3	TRBD2	.	CASSPSGGVLDTQYF	TGTGCCAGTAGTCCCAGCGGGGGGGTTTTAGATACGCAGTATTTT
TRBV10-1	TRBJ2-1	.	.	CASSESPQGDEQFF	TGCGCCAGCAGTGAGTCACCACAGGGCGATGAGCAGTTCTTC
TRBV6-6	TRBJ2-3	.	.	CASIESGADTQYF	TGTGCCAGCATAGAAAGCGGCGCAGATACGCAGTATTTT
TRBV6-1	TRBJ1-1	.	.	CASSELGAGPAFF	TGTGCCAGCAGTGAACTTGGTGCAGGGCCGGCTTTCTTT
TRBV27	TRBJ2-2	TRBD1	.	CASSPQGELYTGELFF	TGTGCCAGCAGCCCTCAGGGGGAGTTGTACACCGGGGAGCTGTTTTTT
TRBV7-3	TRBJ1-1	.	.	CASSPGGHNTEAFF	TGTGCCAGCAGCCCTGGCGGTCATAACACTGAAGCTTTCTTT
TRBV27	TRBJ2-2	TRBD1	.	CASSLGTGATGELFF	TGTGCCAGCAGTTTGGGGACAGGGGCCACCGGGGAGCTGTTTTTT
TRBV10-2	TRBJ2-2	TRBD2	.	CASKGLAGGRGGTGELFF	TGCGCCAGCAAGGGACTCGCGGGGGGGCGGGGAGGAACCGGGGAGCTGTTTTTT
TRBV7-9	TRBJ1-3	.	.	CASRSGGSGNTIYF	TGTGCCAGCCGTAGCGGGGGATCTGGAAACACCATATATTTT
TRBV5-1	TRBJ1-2	TRBD1	.	CASSINRGSDYGYTF	TGCGCCAGCAGCATAAACAGGGGGTCAGACTATGGCTACACCTTC
TRBV28	TRBJ2-7	.	.	CASSLGGISYEQYF	TGTGCCAGCAGTTTGGGGGGAATATCCTACGAGCAGTACTTC
TRBV11-2	TRBJ1-3	TRBD1	.	CASSSITTGNTIYF	TGTGCCAGCAGCTCCATCACGACAGGGAACACCATATATTTT
TRBV12-2	TRBJ2-1	.	once	CASRWRGDQNEQFF	TGTGCAAGTCGCTGGCGGGGGGATCAGAATGAGCAGTTCTTC
TRBV11-2	TRBJ1-1	TRBD1	.	CASSLVSGGRAEAFF	TGTGCCAGCAGCTTAGTCTCAGGGGGCAGGGCTGAAGCTTTCTTT
TRBV5-8	TRBJ1-5	.	few	CASSLAGNSNQPQHF	TGTGCCAGCAGCTTAGCCGGGAACAGCAATCAGCCCCAGCATTTT
TRBV6-5	TRBJ1-6	TRBD1	.	CASWDRYNSPLHF	TGTGCCAGTTGGGACAGATATAATTCACCCCTCCACTTT
TRBV19	TRBJ1-6	TRBD1	.	CASSTQDRGRSPLHF	TGTGCCAGTAGTACCCAGGACAGGGGCAGGTCACCCCTCCACTTT
TRBV5-4	TRBJ1-2	.	.	CASSLETAGYGYTF	TGTGCCAGCAGCTTGGAGACCGCGGGTTATGGCTACACCTTC
TRBV2	TRBJ2-5	TRBD2	.	CASSDGLAGEAQYF	TGTGCCAGCAGTGATGGCCTAGCGGGGGAGGCCCAGTACTTC
TRBV16	TRBJ1-1	.	.	CASSQSRPGVSSAFF	TGTGCCAGCAGCCAATCGCGTCCAGGGGTGTCCTCAGCTTTCTTT
TRBV5-1	TRBJ1-6	TRBD1	.	CASSPGTENSPLHF	TGCGCCAGCAGCCCAGGGACAGAGAATTCACCCCTCCACTTT
TRBV7-2	TRBJ1-1	.	.	CASSIYPGNMNTEAFF	TGTGCCAGCAGCATATACCCAGGGAACATGAACACTGAAGCTTTCTTT
TRBV5-1	TRBJ2-7	.	.	CASSRTSGEGLYEQYF	TGCGCCAGCAGCCGGACCTCAGGGGAGGGCCTCTACGAGCAGTACTTC
TRBV3-1/TRBV3-2	TRBJ2-2	TRBD1	.	CASSQPDRGPNTGELFF	TGTGCCAGCAGCCAACCCGACAGGGGACCCAACACCGGGGAGCTGTTTTTT
TRBV5-1	TRBJ1-6	.	.	CASSLTPGAVSSYNSPLHF	TGCGCCAGCAGCTTGACCCCGGGAGCGGTAAGCTCCTATAATTCACCCCTCCACTTT
TRBV12-3/TRBV12-4	TRBJ1-1	.	.	CASSKTGSTEAFF	TGTGCCAGCAGCAAGACAGGATCCACTGAAGCTTTCTTT
TRBV7-2	TRBJ2-2	TRBD2	.	CASSPAGTRGVGELFF	TGTGCCAGCAGCCCCGCGGGGACTAGGGGGGTTGGGGAGCTGTTTTTT
TRBV15	TRBJ2-5	.	.	CATSPTWPGASAGGTQYF	TGTGCCACCAGCCCCACGTGGCCCGGGGCTTCGGCTGGGGGGACCCAGTACTTC
TRBV5-1	TRBJ2-3	.	.	CASSLGRISTDTQYF	TGCGCCAGCAGCTTGGGACGGATTAGCACAGATACGCAGTATTTT
TRBV27	TRBJ2-2	.	.	CASSLIVTGELFF	TGTGCCAGCAGTTTAATTGTCACCGGGGAGCTGTTTTTT
TRBV24-1	TRBJ1-5	.	.	CATSGGTSNQPQHF	TGTGCCACCAGTGGGGGGACCAGCAATCAGCCCCAGCATTTT